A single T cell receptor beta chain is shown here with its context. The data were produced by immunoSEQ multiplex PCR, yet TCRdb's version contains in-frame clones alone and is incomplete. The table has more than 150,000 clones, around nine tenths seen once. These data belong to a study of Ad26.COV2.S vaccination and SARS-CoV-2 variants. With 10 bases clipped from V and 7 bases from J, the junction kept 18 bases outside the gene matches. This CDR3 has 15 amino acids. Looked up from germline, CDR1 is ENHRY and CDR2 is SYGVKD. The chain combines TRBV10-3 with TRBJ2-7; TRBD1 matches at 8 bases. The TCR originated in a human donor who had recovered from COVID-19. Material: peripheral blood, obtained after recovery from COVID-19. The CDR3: CATSWQGQEKGEQYF. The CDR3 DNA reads TGTGCCACCTCCTGGCAGGGACAGGAAAAAGGGGAGCAGTACTTC.